The present entry profiles one T cell receptor (beta chain) with its context. V dropped 0 bases and J dropped 7 bases, with 13 bases sitting between them. Germline V gives CDR1 GTSNPN, CDR2 SVGIG (reference sequence). The CDR3 has 14 amino acids. This specimen comes from a study of blood T cell repertoires in COVID-19. About the study: From the United States, Italy and Spain came samples of acute and convalescent COVID-19.

Authors' analysis steps: Estimates of nucleated cell counts were drawn from the amplification of reference gene primers. The method was immunoSEQ multiplex PCR; TCRdb's version includes in-frame clones alone and lacks a portion of them. Clonal size and the V and J genes are those of that table, whereas D and trimming came from the DNA. The sample yields hundreds of thousands of clones, approximately 90% seen once. The sample consisted of PBMCs or T cells enriched from blood (not recorded which). The chain recombines TRBV30 with TRBJ2-1; tentative D call: TRBD1 (6 bases). The clonotype was recovered from an older woman who had recovered from COVID-19. For the CDR3, the DNA is TGTGCCTGGAGTGTACTCAGGGGAAGGAATGAGCAGTTCTTC. This encodes CAWSVLRGRNEQFF.